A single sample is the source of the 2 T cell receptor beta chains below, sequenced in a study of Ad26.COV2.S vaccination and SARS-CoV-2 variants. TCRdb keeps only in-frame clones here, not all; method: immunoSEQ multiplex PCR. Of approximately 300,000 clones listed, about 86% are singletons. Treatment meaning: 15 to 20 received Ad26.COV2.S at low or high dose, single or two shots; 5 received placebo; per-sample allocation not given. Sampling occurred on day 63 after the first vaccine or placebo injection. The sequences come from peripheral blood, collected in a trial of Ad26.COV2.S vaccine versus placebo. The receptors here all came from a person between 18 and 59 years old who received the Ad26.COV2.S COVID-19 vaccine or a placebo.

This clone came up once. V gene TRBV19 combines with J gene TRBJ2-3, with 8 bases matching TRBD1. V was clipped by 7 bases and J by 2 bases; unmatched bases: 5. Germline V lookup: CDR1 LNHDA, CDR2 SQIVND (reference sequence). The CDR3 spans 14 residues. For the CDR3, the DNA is TGTGCCAGTATTGACAGGGGTGACACAGATACGCAGTATTTT. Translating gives CASIDRGDTDTQYF.

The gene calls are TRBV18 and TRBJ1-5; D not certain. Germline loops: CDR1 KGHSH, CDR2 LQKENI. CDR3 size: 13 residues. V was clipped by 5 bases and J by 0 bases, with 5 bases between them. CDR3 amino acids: CASSSASNQPQHF. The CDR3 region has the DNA TGTGCCAGCTCATCAGCTAGCAATCAGCCCCAGCATTTT.